Reported below is one T cell receptor beta chain. The sample is drawn from a study of blood T cell repertoires in COVID-19. The table came from immunoSEQ multiplex PCR; TCRdb's copy has only in-frame clones and leaves some out. The repertoire has roughly 170,000 clones, about 85% of them found once; the top ten carry about a quarter. The CDR3 runs to 15 residues. The V and J ends lost 3 bases and 3 bases respectively, with 17 bases between them. The germline gives CDR1 GTSNPN, CDR2 SVGIG (reference sequence). V usage is TRBV30 and J usage is TRBJ1-2; possible D gene TRBD1, 6 bases. The sample comprised peripheral blood. The TCR comes from a man aged 55-75 years with acute or convalescent COVID-19. The CDR3 protein is CAWRTQGVVHYGYTF. The CDR3 nucleotides read TGTGCCTGGAGGACACAGGGAGTAGTGCACTATGGCTACACCTTC.